The source of this T cell receptor beta chain is a study of T-cell reconstitution after alpha-beta-depleted transplantation in children. Study observations and caveats: Expanded graft clones, several hundred of them, were reportedly the source of alpha-beta T cells about two months after transplant. Newly produced T cells mostly accounted for T-cell counts and diversity one year post-transplant.

A note on this clonotype: What it recognizes is unknown.

The germline V gene has CDR1 SQVTM and CDR2 ANQGSEA. The V end was cut by 1 base, the J end by 2 bases, with 12 bases between. The CDR3 covers 14 residues. Researchers prepared the TCRbeta library using unique molecular identifiers, the study reports. TCRdb ran MiXCR on the PCR reads and lists one entry per CDR3 protein. The sample shows roughly 220,000 distinct CDR3 sequences, about 8.4% of them seen only once. The V gene is TRBV29-1, the J gene TRBJ2-7; D might be TRBD1 or TRBD2, each matching 5 bases. Sequenced material: PBMCs, mostly from graft donor cells, taken 360 days after TCRalphabeta/CD19-depleted stem cell transplant. The sequence derives from a male patient aged 2 to 9 who had a stem cell transplant for acute myeloid leukemia, so the T cells may come from the graft donor. The CDR3 protein is CSVEAVGPTYEQYV. The CDR3 bases are TGCAGCGTTGAAGCTGTGGGACCCACCTACGAGCAGTACGTC.